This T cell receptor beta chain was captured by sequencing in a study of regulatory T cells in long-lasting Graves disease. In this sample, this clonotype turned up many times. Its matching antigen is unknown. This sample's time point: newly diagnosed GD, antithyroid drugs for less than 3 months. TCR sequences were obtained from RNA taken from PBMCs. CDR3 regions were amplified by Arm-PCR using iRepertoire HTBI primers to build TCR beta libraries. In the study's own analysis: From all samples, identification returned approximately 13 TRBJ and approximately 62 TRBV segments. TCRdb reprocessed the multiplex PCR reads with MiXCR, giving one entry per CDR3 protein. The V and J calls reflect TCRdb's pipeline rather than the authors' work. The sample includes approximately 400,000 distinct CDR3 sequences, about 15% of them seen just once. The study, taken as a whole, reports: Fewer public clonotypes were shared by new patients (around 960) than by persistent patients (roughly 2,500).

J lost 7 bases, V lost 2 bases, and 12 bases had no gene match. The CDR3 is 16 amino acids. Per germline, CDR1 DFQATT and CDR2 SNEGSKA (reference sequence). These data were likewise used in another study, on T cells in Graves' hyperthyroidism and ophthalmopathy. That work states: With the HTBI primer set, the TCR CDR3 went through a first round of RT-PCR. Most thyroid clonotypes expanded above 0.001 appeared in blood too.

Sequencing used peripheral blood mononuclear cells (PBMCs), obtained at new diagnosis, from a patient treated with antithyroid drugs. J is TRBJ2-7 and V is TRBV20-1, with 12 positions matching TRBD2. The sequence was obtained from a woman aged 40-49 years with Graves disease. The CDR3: CSARLAGGSLGREQYF. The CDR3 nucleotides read TGCAGTGCTAGACTAGCGGGAGGGTCCCTTGGGAGGGAGCAGTACTTC.